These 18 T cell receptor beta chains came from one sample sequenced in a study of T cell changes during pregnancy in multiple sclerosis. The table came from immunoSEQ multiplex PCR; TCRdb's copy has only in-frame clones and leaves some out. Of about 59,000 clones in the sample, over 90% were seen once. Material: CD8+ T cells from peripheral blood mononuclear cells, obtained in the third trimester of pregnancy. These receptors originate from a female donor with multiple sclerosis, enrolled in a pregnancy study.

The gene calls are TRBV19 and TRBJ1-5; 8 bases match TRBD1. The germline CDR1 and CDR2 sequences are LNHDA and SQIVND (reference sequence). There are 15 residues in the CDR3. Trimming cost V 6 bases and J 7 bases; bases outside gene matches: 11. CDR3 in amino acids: CASRGTGRPGQPQHF. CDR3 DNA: TGTGCCAGTAGGGGGACAGGACGCCCGGGACAGCCCCAGCATTTT.

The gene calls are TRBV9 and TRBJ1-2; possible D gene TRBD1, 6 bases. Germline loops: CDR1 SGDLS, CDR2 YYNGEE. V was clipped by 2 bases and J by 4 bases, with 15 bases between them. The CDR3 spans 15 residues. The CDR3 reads CASSVQLTGPYGYTF. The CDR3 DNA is TGTGCCAGCAGCGTTCAATTGACAGGACCCTATGGCTACACCTTC.

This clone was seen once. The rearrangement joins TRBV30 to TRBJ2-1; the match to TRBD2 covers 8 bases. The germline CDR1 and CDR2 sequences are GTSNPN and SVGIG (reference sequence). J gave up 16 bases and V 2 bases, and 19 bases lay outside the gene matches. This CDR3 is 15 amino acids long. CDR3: CAWSPPGLASKGPFF. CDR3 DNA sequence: TGTGCCTGGAGTCCACCCGGACTAGCCTCAAAAGGCCCCTTCTTC.

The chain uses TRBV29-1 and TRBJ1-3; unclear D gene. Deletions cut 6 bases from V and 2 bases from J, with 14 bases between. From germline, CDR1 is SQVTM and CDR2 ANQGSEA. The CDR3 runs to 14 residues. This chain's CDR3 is CSVVASEAGNTIYF. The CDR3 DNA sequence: TGCAGCGTCGTGGCCAGTGAAGCTGGAAACACCATATATTTT.

The DNA for the CDR3 is TGTGCCAGCAGCTCGCGGGAGGGCCGTGAGACCCAGTACTTC. Translating gives CASSSREGRETQYF. The chain is built from TRBV11-2 and TRBJ2-5; 9 bases are a match to TRBD2. Germline assignment: CDR1 SGHAT and CDR2 FQNNGV. V was pared by 4 bases and J by 5 bases, with 5 bases of the junction left unmatched. The CDR3 covers 14 residues.

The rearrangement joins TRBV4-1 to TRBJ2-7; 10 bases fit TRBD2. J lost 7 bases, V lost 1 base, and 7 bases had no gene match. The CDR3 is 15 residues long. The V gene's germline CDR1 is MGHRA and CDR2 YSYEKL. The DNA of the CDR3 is TGCGCCAGCAGCCAAGGAAAGCGGGAGGGTGTTGAGCAGTACTTC. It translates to CASSQGKREGVEQYF.

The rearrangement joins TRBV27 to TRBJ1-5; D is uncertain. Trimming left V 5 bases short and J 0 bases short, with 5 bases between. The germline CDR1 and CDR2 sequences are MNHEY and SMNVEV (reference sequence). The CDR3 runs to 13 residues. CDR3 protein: CASSHYSNQPQHF. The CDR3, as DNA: TGTGCCAGCAGTCACTATAGCAATCAGCCCCAGCATTTT.

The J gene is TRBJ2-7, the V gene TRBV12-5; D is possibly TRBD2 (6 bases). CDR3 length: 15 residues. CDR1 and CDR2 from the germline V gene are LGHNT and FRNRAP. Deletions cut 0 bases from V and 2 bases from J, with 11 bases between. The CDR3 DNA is TGTGCTAGTGGTTTGGTATCGGACTACCCCTACGAGCAGTACTTC. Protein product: CASGLVSDYPYEQYF.

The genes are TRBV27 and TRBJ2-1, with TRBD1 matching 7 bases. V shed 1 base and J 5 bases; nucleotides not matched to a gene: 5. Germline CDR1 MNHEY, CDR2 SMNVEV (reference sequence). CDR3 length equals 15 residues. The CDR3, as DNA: TGTGCCAGCAGTTTATTTGGGACAGCGAACAATGAGCAGTTCTTC. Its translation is CASSLFGTANNEQFF.

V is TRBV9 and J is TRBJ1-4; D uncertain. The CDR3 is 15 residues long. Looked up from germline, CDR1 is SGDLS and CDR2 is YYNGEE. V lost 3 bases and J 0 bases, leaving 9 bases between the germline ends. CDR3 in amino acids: CASSAAGTTNEKLFF. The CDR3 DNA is TGTGCCAGCAGCGCAGCCGGGACAACTAATGAAAAACTGTTTTTT.

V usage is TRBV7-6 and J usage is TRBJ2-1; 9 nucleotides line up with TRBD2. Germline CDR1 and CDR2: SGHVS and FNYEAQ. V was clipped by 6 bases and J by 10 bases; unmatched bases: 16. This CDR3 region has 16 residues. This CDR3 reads CASRGPGLAGGNEQFF. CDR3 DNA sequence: TGTGCCAGCAGAGGACCGGGACTAGCTGGGGGAAACGAGCAGTTCTTC. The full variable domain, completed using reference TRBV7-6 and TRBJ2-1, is GAGVSQSPRYKVTKRGQDVALRCDPISGHVSLYWYRQALGQGPEFLTYFNYEAQQDKSGLPNDRFSAERPEGSISTLTIQRTEQRDSAMYRCASRGPGLAGGNEQFFGPGTRLTVL.

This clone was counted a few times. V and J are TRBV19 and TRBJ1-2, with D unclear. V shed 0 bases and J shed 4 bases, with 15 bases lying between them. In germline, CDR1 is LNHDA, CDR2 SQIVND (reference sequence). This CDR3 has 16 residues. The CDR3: CASSIDEYSKVYGYTF. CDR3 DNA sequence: TGTGCCAGTAGTATAGATGAGTATAGCAAAGTCTATGGCTACACCTTC.

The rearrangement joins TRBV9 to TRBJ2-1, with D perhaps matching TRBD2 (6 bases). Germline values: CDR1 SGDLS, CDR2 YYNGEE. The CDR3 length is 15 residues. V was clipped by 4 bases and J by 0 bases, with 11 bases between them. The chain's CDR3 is CASSTDGSSYNEQFF. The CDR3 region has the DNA TGTGCCAGCAGCACTGACGGGAGCTCCTACAATGAGCAGTTCTTC.

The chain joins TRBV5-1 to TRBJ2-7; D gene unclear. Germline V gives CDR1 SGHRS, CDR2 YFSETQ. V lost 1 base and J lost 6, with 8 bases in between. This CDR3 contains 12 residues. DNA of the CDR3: TGCGCCAGCAGCTTGACGAGTGGCGAGCAGTACTTC. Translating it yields CASSLTSGEQYF.

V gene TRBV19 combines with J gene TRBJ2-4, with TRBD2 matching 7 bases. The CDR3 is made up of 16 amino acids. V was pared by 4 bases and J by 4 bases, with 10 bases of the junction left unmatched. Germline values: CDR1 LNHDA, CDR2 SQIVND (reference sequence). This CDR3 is CASSTPRGSLKNIQYF. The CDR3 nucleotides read TGTGCCAGTAGTACCCCGCGCGGGAGTTTGAAAAACATTCAGTACTTC.

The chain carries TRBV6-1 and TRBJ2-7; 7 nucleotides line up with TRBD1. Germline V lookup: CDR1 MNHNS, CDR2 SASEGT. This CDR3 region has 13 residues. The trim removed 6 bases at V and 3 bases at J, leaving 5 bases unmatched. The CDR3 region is CASRGDRSYEQYF. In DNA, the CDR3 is TGTGCCAGCAGAGGGGACAGAAGCTACGAGCAGTACTTC.

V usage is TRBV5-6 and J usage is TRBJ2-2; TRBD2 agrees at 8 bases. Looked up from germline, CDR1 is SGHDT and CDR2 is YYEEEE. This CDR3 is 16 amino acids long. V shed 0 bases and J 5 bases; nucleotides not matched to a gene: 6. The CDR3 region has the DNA TGTGCCAGCAGCTTGGCAGCGGGAGTAGGTACCGGGGAGCTGTTTTTT. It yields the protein CASSLAAGVGTGELFF.

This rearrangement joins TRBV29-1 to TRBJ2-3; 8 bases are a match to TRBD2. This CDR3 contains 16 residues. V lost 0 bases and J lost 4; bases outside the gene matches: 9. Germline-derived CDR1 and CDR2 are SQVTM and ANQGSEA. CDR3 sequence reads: CSVEDDWGGGPDTQYF. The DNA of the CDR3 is TGCAGCGTTGAAGATGATTGGGGCGGGGGGCCAGATACGCAGTATTTT.